The present T cell receptor (beta chain) was sequenced within a study of cytomegalovirus exposure and HLA in healthy donors. Study results and caveats: Other equally common chains were less clonally expanded than HLA-associated TCR beta chains, a later analysis showed.

This PCR relied on a set of 60 Vbeta primers and 13 Jbeta primers. The assay was immunoSEQ multiplex PCR, and TCRdb's table has in-frame clones only and misses some. The sample consists of 110,000 to 150,000 clones, over 60% of them appearing once. Comments on this clone: Its cognate antigen is unknown.

Each donor was nominally healthy when sampled (though unrecorded immune exposures were likely). The CDR3 runs to 16 residues. V lost 0 bases and J 14 bases, leaving 22 bases between the germline ends. Germline CDR1 reads LGHNA; CDR2 reads YNFKEQ. The sequencing sample was made of PBMCs. The J gene is TRBJ2-2, the V gene TRBV4-2; TRBD2 is a possible D gene (6 bases). The sequence derives from a male donor in good health and CMV-seropositive. CDR3 sequence (DNA): TGTGCCAGCAGCCAAGAACGGGGGTCGGGGCCTTGGGCCCTGTTTTTT. Protein sequence: CASSQERGSGPWALFF.